A single sample is the source of the 20 T cell receptor beta chains below, sequenced in a study of T cells in Graves' hyperthyroidism and ophthalmopathy. RNA transcripts gave rise to amplified TCR beta CDR3 regions. When the TCR CDR3 underwent first-round RT-PCR, the HTBI primer set was used. TCRdb reprocessed the multiplex PCR reads with MiXCR, giving one entry per CDR3 protein. Of 600,000 to 700,000 distinct CDR3 sequences listed, less than 45% are singletons. Sequencing was carried out using peripheral blood or thyroid tissue (not recorded which). Receptor source: an adult man with Graves' disease, either hyperthyroidism or ophthalmopathy (not recorded which).

In regard to this clonotype: An end of the junction differs from the germline gene, which may be a read error. The V gene is TRBV11-3, the J gene TRBJ2-5; unclear D gene. The CDR3 runs 12 residues. CDR1 and CDR2 from the germline V gene are SGHNT and YENEEA. The CDR3 region is CASSLDQEAQYF. Here the CDR3 DNA reads TGTGCCAGCAGCTTGGATCAAGAGGCCCAGTACTTC.

This clonotype was observed at least ten times. The CDR3 DNA follows: TGTGCCAGCACGTGGACAGGGGGCCTGAACACTGAAGCTTTCTTT. Protein product: CASTWTGGLNTEAFF. The genes are TRBV19 and TRBJ1-1, with 11 nucleotides matching TRBD1. The CDR3 contains 15 residues. Germline-derived CDR1 and CDR2 are LNHDA and SQIVND (reference sequence). V was pared by 9 bases and J by 0 bases, with 6 bases of the junction left unmatched.

The rearrangement links TRBV15 to TRBJ1-3; a weak D match, TRBD1 (6 bases). The germline gives CDR1 LNHNV, CDR2 YYDKDF (reference sequence). The V end was cut by 2 bases, the J end by 0 bases, with 14 bases between. This CDR3 has 17 amino acids. Here the CDR3 DNA reads TGTGCCACCAGCAGACAAGACAGGAGCTCCTCTGGAAACACCATATATTTT. Encoded protein: CATSRQDRSSSGNTIYF. Drawing the rest from reference TRBV15 and TRBJ1-3, the complete variable domain is DAMVIQNPRYQVTQFGKPVTLSCSQTLNHNVMYWYQQKSSQAPKLLFHYYDKDFNNEADTPDNFQSRRPNTSFCFLDIRSPGLGDTAMYLCATSRQDRSSSGNTIYFGEGSWLTVV.

The rearrangement joins TRBV2 to TRBJ1-3; D unresolved. Germline lookup yields CDR1 SNHLY and CDR2 FYNNEI. V lost 6 bases and J lost 4, with 16 bases in between. CDR3 length: 15 residues. CDR3 sequence (DNA): TGTGCCAGCAGCTTGGGATGGGCTGCCGGAAACACCATATATTTT. It specifies CASSLGWAAGNTIYF.

Remarks on this clonotype: The junction differs from germline at one of its ends, possibly a read error. The V gene is TRBV25-1, the J gene TRBJ1-1, with D tentatively TRBD1 (5 bases). CDR1 is MGHDK and CDR2 is SYGVNS in the germline V gene. This CDR3 has 16 residues. The CDR3 is CASSPGPGLMNTEAFF. In DNA, the CDR3 is TGCGCCAGCAGCCCGGGACCCGGGCTCATGAACACTGAAGCTTTCTTT.

This chain connects TRBV6-6 to TRBJ1-1, with D perhaps TRBD1 (6 bases). Trimming shortened V by 5 bases and J by 9 bases, and 19 bases separated the two germline ends. Per germline, CDR1 MNHNY and CDR2 SVGAGI (reference sequence). The CDR3 is 14 residues long. The CDR3 region is CASSEERFRDKAFF. Written as DNA, the CDR3 is TGTGCCAGCAGTGAAGAGAGATTCCGGGACAAAGCTTTCTTT.

About this clonotype: Because it lacks the conserved phenylalanine or tryptophan at the end, this CDR3 is likely a read error. The chain employs TRBV7-9 and TRBJ2-5; D remains ambiguous. The germline gives CDR1 SEHNR, CDR2 FQNEAQ (reference sequence). The germline V and J ends were trimmed by 3 bases and 1 base, with 6 bases remaining between them. This CDR3 has 13 residues. This chain's CDR3 is CASSFSAQETQYL. As DNA, the CDR3 is TGTGCCAGCAGCTTCAGTGCCCAAGAGACCCAGTACCTC.

Turning to this clonotype: This may arise from a read error, as a much more abundant clone is one base away. This sequence joins TRBV29-1 and TRBJ1-1, with D perhaps TRBD1 (6 bases). The CDR3 has 13 residues. CDR1 and CDR2 from the germline V gene are SQVTM and ANQGSEA. This chain's CDR3 is CGCVQGKNTEAFF. DNA of the CDR3: TGCGGCTGCGTACAGGGAAAGAACACTGAAGCTTTCTTT.

The sample holds many counts of this clonotype. The CDR3 nucleotides read TGTGCCAGCAGCTCGGGTGGCGGAGCTGGAAACACCATATATTTT. It codes for CASSSGGGAGNTIYF. The rearrangement links TRBV7-6 to TRBJ1-3; D is ambiguous. Germline assignment: CDR1 SGHVS and CDR2 FNYEAQ. The CDR3 length is 15 residues. Between the trimmed V and J ends, which lost 4 bases and 2 bases, there was a span of 12 bases.

The chain employs TRBV7-9 and TRBJ1-2; possible D gene TRBD1, 6 bases. Trimming pared 6 bases from V and 8 bases from J, leaving 16 bases between. Per the germline V gene, CDR1 is SEHNR and CDR2 is FQNEAQ (reference sequence). This CDR3 is built from 13 residues. The chain's CDR3 is CASSDSRGEGYTF. DNA of the CDR3: TGTGCCAGCAGTGACTCCAGGGGAGAAGGCTACACCTTC.

The chain uses TRBV20-1 and TRBJ1-5; D may be TRBD1 (5 bases). CDR3 length: 11 amino acids. V was shortened by 6 bases and J by 11 bases, with 14 bases between the two germline ends. CDR1 and CDR2 from the germline V gene are DFQATT and SNEGSKA (reference sequence). CDR3 nucleotides: TGCAGTGCGGGGGACCCCCGGGCCCAGCATTTT. Protein product: CSAGDPRAQHF.

As concerns this clonotype: This could be a read error, since a much larger clone is one nucleotide away. The gene calls are TRBV5-5 and TRBJ1-5; D not certain. This CDR3 comprises 13 residues. Looked up from germline, CDR1 is SGHKS and CDR2 is YYEKEE (reference sequence). The CDR3 loop is CASSLNINQPQRF. The DNA for the CDR3 is TGTGCCAGCAGCTTAAACATCAATCAGCCCCAGCGTTTT.

The chain is built from TRBV29-1 and TRBJ1-1; no firm D call. Looked up from germline, CDR1 is SQVTM and CDR2 is ANQGSEA. CDR3 length: 12 amino acids. CDR3 bases: TGCAGTTTATCGAACAGGAACACTGAAGCTTTCTTT. Its protein is CSLSNRNTEAFF.

This clonotype has a handful of counts. This chain joins TRBV2 and TRBJ2-7, with D possibly TRBD1 on 5 matching bases. CDR1 is SNHLY, CDR2 FYNNEI, per germline. V was cut by 6 bases and J by 2 bases, with 11 bases left in between. This CDR3 has 13 amino acids. The CDR3 protein is CASRKDRTYEQYF. The CDR3 nucleotides read TGTGCCAGCAGAAAAGACAGAACCTACGAGCAGTACTTC. Full variable domain (rest looked up from reference TRBV2 and TRBJ2-7): EPEVTQTPSHQVTQMGQEVILRCVPISNHLYFYWYRQILGQKVEFLVSFYNNEISEKSEIFDDQFSVERPDGSNFTLKIRSTKLEDSAMYFCASRKDRTYEQYFGPGTRLTVT.

This clonotype was seen many times. This chain uses TRBV19 with TRBJ1-2; a possible D gene is TRBD1 (6 bases). The CDR3 loop spans 12 amino acids. Germline V CDR1 and CDR2: LNHDA, SQIVND (reference sequence). Trimming removed 3 bases from V and 8 bases from J, with 10 bases in between. The CDR3 loop reads CASSMRTEGYTF. CDR3 DNA sequence: TGTGCCAGTAGTATGAGGACAGAAGGCTACACCTTC.

The CDR3 is CASSPGRFNSPLHF. The CDR3 coding sequence is TGTGCCAGCAGCCCGGGACGGTTCAATTCACCCCTCCACTTT. This chain uses TRBV6-1 with TRBJ1-6, with D possibly matching TRBD1 (5 bases). V shed 6 bases and J shed 7 bases, with 13 bases lying between them. The V gene's germline CDR1 is MNHNS and CDR2 SASEGT. The CDR3 length is 14 residues.

The rearrangement links TRBV7-8 to TRBJ1-1, with TRBD1 matching 10 bases. CDR1 and CDR2 (germline): SGHVS, FQNEAQ. The CDR3 runs 11 residues. V shed 4 bases, J shed 12 bases, and the junction held 2 bases outside the gene matches. The CDR3 DNA reads as TGTGCCAGCAGCTCGGGACAGGGGTCTTTCTTT. Translating it yields CASSSGQGSFF.

The chain recombines TRBV12-3 or TRBV12-4 with TRBJ1-2; TRBD1 matches 7 bases. CDR3 size: 12 residues. After removal of 8 bases from V and 3 bases from J, the junction contained 3 bases not matched to a gene. Written as DNA, the CDR3 is TGTGCCAGCGGCAGGGGGTACTATGGCTACACCTTC. It codes for CASGRGYYGYTF.

This chain joins TRBV14 and TRBJ2-7, with 8 bases lining up with TRBD2. Germline V CDR1 and CDR2: SGHDN, FVKESK. V trimming: 6 bases; J trimming: 6 bases; junction bases outside the gene matches: 10. The CDR3 spans 14 residues. The CDR3 coding sequence is TGTGCCAGCAGGCAAACAAGCGGGAGCGCCGAGCAGTACTTC. Protein product: CASRQTSGSAEQYF.

The chain uses TRBV7-8 and TRBJ1-1; 7 bases are a match to TRBD1. V shed 7 bases and J 0 bases; nucleotides not matched to a gene: 26. Germline CDR1 SGHVS, CDR2 FQNEAQ. The CDR3 sequence is 21 residues long. This chain's CDR3 is CASNSNSISRPGQTLNTEAFF. Here the CDR3 DNA reads TGTGCCAGCAACTCGAACTCCATTTCACGACCGGGACAGACGCTGAACACTGAAGCTTTCTTT.